The rows below give T cell receptor beta chains drawn from one sample of a study of early T cells in non-severe SARS-CoV-2 infection. TCRdb reprocessed the 5' RACE reads via MiXCR and lists one record per CDR3 protein. This sample yields 98,000 or so distinct CDR3 sequences, of which about 12% are seen a single time; 3.5% to 5% belongs to the top ten. The sequences come from whole blood, collected at baseline. Receptors were obtained from an adult who was a healthcare worker with PCR-confirmed SARS-CoV-2 infection or an uninfected control (not recorded which). CDR3s leave out the opening cysteine and the closing phenylalanine or tryptophan.

v_call: TRBV6-5
cdr3_aa: ASSYSSSGSAQH

v_call: TRBV12-2
cdr3_aa: ASRSTSGRIHNEQF

v_call: TRBV11-2
cdr3_aa: ASTTPSTGLVETQY

v_call: TRBV11-1
cdr3_aa: ASSSLAGGPYNEQF

v_call: TRBV4-2
cdr3_aa: ASSQEAGGTGNTIY

v_call: TRBV7-9
cdr3_aa: ASSLDQLF

v_call: TRBV3-1
cdr3_aa: ASSPPLRGLADTQY

v_call: TRBV18
cdr3_aa: ASSLHPLTNNEQF

v_call: TRBV5-1
cdr3_aa: ASSSPGLAGLRYNEQF

v_call: TRBV29-1
cdr3_aa: SVVITGSQPQH

v_call: TRBV28
cdr3_aa: ASSTPGAREQY

v_call: TRBV25-1
cdr3_aa: ASGGSPLYEQY

v_call: TRBV3-1
cdr3_aa: ASSQLAGAYEQY

v_call: TRBV29-1
cdr3_aa: SVDLAGVVGDTQY

v_call: TRBV20-1
cdr3_aa: SARAANTYEQY

v_call: TRBV14
cdr3_aa: ASSQQERSYEQY

v_call: TRBV24-1
cdr3_aa: ATSGTGGIGQETQY

v_call: TRBV19
cdr3_aa: ASSTAGQIYEQY

v_call: TRBV2
cdr3_aa: ASNRLAGGSYEQY

v_call: TRBV7-8
cdr3_aa: ASSLVGDEQY

v_call: TRBV15
cdr3_aa: ATSSGDSYEQY

v_call: TRBV5-4
cdr3_aa: ASSLGTSGTYEQY

v_call: TRBV6-1
cdr3_aa: ASSDKQGTRRTDTQY

v_call: TRBV20-1
cdr3_aa: SLTRDISETQY

v_call: TRBV24-1
cdr3_aa: ATSQSGLGYNEQF

v_call: TRBV18
cdr3_aa: ASSPFGQGSDGYT

v_call: TRBV28
cdr3_aa: ASSLTGPQETQY

v_call: TRBV6-1
cdr3_aa: ASSENFRGETQY

v_call: TRBV7-6
cdr3_aa: ASSLGTAGYEQY

v_call: TRBV12-3/TRBV12-4
cdr3_aa: ASSGPGGPEKLF

v_call: TRBV18
cdr3_aa: ASSPTTDFEAF

v_call: TRBV20-1
cdr3_aa: SAPGQGMEETQY

v_call: TRBV29-1
cdr3_aa: SVTEDRSNQPQH

v_call: TRBV5-1
cdr3_aa: ASSLDSNNQPQH

v_call: TRBV19
cdr3_aa: ASSPIARLKLYNEQF

v_call: TRBV5-1
cdr3_aa: ASSTSRLAGGPNEQF

v_call: TRBV9
cdr3_aa: ASSLTGQGLYEQY

v_call: TRBV10-3
cdr3_aa: ATLSGNTIY

v_call: TRBV20-1
cdr3_aa: SARLGQAQETQY

v_call: TRBV3-1
cdr3_aa: ASSQEAVAGVSKDTQY

v_call: TRBV5-6
cdr3_aa: ASNRYLADADGNEKLF

v_call: TRBV11-2
cdr3_aa: ASSLGDTYGYT

v_call: TRBV10-3
cdr3_aa: AISEGRSYEQY

v_call: TRBV15
cdr3_aa: ATSAPGQRVSGELF

v_call: TRBV5-1
cdr3_aa: ASSLAGRNTEAF

v_call: TRBV20-1
cdr3_aa: SAITGAGNTIY